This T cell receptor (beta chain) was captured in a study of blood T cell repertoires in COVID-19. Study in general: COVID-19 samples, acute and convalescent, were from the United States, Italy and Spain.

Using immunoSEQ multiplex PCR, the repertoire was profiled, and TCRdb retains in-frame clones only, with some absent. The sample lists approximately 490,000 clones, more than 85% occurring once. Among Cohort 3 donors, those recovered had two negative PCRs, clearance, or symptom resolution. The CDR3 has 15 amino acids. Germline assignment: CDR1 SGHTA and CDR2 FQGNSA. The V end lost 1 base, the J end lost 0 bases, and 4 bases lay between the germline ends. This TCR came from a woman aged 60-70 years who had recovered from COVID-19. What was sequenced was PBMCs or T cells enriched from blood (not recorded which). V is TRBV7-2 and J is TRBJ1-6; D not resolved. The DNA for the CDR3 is TGTGCCAGCAGCTTAGGGCTCTCCTATAATTCACCCCTCCACTTT. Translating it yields CASSLGLSYNSPLHF.